These T cell receptor beta chains were read from a single sample in a study of blood T cell repertoires in COVID-19. Generated by immunoSEQ multiplex PCR, the TCRdb table keeps only in-frame clones and is missing some. The repertoire holds around 160,000 clones, with roughly four fifths as singletons. Sequencing input: peripheral blood. The receptor source for this set is a human donor with acute or convalescent COVID-19. The donor label of this sample is uncertain. Each CDR3 is given without its conserved first and last residue. D genes are given only for firm matches. The listing skips clone size in some rows; elsewhere it reads once, few, many or a size class.

d_call: TRBD1; clone_size: once; j_call: TRBJ1-3; v_call: TRBV15; cdr3_aa: ATSIAGQGGNTIY
d_call: TRBD2; clone_size: .; j_call: TRBJ2-4; v_call: TRBV19; cdr3_aa: ASSPSSGGSDLAKNIQY
d_call: TRBD1; clone_size: .; j_call: TRBJ1-2; v_call: TRBV30; cdr3_aa: AWSYRGRGNYGYT
d_call: .; clone_size: .; j_call: TRBJ2-3; v_call: TRBV19; cdr3_aa: ASSYTDTQY
d_call: TRBD2; clone_size: .; j_call: TRBJ2-3; v_call: TRBV3-1/TRBV3-2; cdr3_aa: ASSHATSGGAVAQY
d_call: .; clone_size: .; j_call: TRBJ1-2; v_call: TRBV19; cdr3_aa: ASSRDKTSNYGYT
d_call: TRBD2; clone_size: .; j_call: TRBJ2-3; v_call: TRBV5-1; cdr3_aa: ASSSIIAGRLNTQY
d_call: TRBD1; clone_size: .; j_call: TRBJ2-7; v_call: TRBV27; cdr3_aa: ASRPDRGIPYEQY
d_call: .; clone_size: .; j_call: TRBJ2-3; v_call: TRBV12-3/TRBV12-4; cdr3_aa: ASSLRADTQY
d_call: .; clone_size: .; j_call: TRBJ1-2; v_call: TRBV9; cdr3_aa: ASSTPPGYRDIIGYT
d_call: TRBD2; clone_size: few; j_call: TRBJ2-3; v_call: TRBV5-5; cdr3_aa: ASSVTSGGSSTDTQY
d_call: .; clone_size: .; j_call: TRBJ2-1; v_call: TRBV7-2; cdr3_aa: ASSLDRDNEQF
d_call: .; clone_size: .; j_call: TRBJ1-1; v_call: TRBV3-1/TRBV3-2; cdr3_aa: ASSRTENTEAF
d_call: .; clone_size: .; j_call: TRBJ1-3; v_call: TRBV4-1; cdr3_aa: ASSRVGQDTNTIY
d_call: TRBD1; clone_size: .; j_call: TRBJ1-1; v_call: TRBV28; cdr3_aa: ASRRDRGNTEAF
d_call: TRBD1; clone_size: .; j_call: TRBJ1-1; v_call: TRBV10-1; cdr3_aa: ASSEFSTGGSEAF
d_call: TRBD1; clone_size: .; j_call: TRBJ1-5; v_call: TRBV4-2; cdr3_aa: ASSRSGTGAYQPQH
d_call: TRBD1; clone_size: .; j_call: TRBJ1-5; v_call: TRBV19; cdr3_aa: ASWGDRETDRPQH